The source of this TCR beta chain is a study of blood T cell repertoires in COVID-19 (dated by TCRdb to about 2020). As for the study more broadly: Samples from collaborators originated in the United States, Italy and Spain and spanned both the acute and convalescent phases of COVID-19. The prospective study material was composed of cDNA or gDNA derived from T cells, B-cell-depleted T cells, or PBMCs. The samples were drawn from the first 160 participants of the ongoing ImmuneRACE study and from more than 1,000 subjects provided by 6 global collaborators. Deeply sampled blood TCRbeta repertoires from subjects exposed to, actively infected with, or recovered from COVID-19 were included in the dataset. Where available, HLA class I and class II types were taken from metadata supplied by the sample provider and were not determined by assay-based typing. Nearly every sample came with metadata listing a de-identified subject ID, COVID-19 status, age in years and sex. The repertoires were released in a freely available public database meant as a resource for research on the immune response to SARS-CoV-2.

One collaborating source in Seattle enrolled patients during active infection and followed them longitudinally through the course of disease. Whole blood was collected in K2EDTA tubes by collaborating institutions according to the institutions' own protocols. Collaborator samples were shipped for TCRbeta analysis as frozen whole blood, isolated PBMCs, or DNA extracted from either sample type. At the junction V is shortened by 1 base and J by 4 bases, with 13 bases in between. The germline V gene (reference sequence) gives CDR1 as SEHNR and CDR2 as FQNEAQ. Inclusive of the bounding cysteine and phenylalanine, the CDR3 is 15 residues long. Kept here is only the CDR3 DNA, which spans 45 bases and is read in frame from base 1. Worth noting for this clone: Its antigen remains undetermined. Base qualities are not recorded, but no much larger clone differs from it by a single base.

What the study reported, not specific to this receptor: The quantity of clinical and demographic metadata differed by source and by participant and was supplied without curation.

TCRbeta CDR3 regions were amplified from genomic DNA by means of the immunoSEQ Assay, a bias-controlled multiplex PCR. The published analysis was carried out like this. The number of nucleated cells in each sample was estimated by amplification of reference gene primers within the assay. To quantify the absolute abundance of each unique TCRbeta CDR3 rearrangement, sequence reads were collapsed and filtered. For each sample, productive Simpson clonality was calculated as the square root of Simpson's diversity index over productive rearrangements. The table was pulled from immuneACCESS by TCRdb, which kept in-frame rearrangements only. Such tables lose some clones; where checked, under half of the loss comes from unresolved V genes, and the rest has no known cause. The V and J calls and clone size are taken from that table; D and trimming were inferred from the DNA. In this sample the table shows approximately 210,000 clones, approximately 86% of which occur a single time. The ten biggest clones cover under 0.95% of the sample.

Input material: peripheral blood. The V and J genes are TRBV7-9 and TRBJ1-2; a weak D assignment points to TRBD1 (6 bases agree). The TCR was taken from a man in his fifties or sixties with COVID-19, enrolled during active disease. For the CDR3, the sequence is CASSLGPQTGYGYTF. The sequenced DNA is TGTGCCAGCAGCTTAGGACCGCAGACAGGCTATGGCTACACCTTC.